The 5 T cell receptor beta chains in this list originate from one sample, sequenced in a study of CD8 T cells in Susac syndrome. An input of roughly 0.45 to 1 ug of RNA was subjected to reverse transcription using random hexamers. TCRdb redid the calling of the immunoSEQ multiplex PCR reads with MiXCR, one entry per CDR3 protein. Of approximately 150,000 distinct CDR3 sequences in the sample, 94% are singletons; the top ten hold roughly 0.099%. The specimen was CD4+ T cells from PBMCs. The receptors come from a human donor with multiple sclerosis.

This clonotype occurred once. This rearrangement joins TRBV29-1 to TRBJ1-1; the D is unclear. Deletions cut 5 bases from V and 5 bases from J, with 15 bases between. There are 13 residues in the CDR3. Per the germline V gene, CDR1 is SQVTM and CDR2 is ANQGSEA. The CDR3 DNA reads TGCAGCGTTTCGTTTGCGGCGGGAACTGAAGCTTTCTTT. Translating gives CSVSFAAGTEAFF.

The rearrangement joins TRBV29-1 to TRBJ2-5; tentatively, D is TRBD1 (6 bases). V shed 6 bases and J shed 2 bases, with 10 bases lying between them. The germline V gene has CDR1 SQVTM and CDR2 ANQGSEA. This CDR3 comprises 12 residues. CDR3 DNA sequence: TGCAGCGTCTGGACAGTTCAAGAGACCCAGTACTTC. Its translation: CSVWTVQETQYF.

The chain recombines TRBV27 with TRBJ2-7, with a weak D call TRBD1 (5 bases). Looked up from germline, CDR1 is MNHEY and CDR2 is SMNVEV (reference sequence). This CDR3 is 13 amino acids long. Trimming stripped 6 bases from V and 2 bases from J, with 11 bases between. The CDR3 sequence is CASRADSPYEQYF. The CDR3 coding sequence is TGTGCCAGCAGGGCCGACAGTCCCTACGAGCAGTACTTC.

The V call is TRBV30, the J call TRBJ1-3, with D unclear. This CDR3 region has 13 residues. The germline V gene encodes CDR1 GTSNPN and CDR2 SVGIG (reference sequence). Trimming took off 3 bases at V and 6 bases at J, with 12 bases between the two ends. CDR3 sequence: CAWSHLVENTIYF. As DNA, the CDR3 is TGTGCCTGGAGCCACTTAGTTGAAAACACCATATATTTT.

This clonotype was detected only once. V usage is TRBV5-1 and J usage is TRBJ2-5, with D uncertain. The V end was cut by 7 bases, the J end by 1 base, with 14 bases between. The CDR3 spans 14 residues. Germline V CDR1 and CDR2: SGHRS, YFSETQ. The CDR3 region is CASALRGSQETQYF. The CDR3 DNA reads TGCGCCAGCGCCCTCCGTGGTTCCCAAGAGACCCAGTACTTC.